These 29 T cell receptor beta chains were all obtained from the same sample, sequenced in a study of cytomegalovirus exposure and HLA in healthy donors. PCR employed 60 Vbeta and 13 Jbeta primers. Assay: immunoSEQ multiplex PCR; the TCRdb copy retains only in-frame clones and omits some. The clone table shows some 150,000 clones, with the ten largest holding over 2%. Material: PBMCs. These receptors all come from a woman in her late teens or twenties in good health and CMV-seronegative.

V and J are TRBV9 and TRBJ2-7, with 9 bases identical to TRBD1. V shed 3 bases and J 3 bases; nucleotides not matched to a gene: 10. This CDR3 spans 16 amino acids. The germline V gene has CDR1 SGDLS and CDR2 YYNGEE. The CDR3: CASSDNPGQGIYEQYF. CDR3 coding DNA: TGTGCCAGCAGCGATAACCCGGGACAGGGTATCTACGAGCAGTACTTC.

The CDR3 spells CASSLALASEQFF. The CDR3 DNA sequence: TGTGCCAGCAGCTTAGCACTAGCTAGTGAGCAGTTCTTC. The V call is TRBV7-2, the J call TRBJ2-1, with a possible D match to TRBD2 (6 bases). The CDR3 runs to 13 residues. The V and J ends lost 0 bases and 9 bases respectively, with 9 bases between them. Germline-derived CDR1 and CDR2 are SGHTA and FQGNSA.

The chain carries TRBV18 and TRBJ1-2; 8 bases match TRBD1. Germline CDR1 KGHSH, CDR2 LQKENI. V was clipped by 0 bases and J by 8 bases; unmatched bases: 11. The length of the CDR3 is 16 residues. The DNA of the CDR3 is TGTGCCAGCTCACCACCTAACCGGGACAGGATGGAGGGCTACACCTTC. It yields the protein CASSPPNRDRMEGYTF.

V gene TRBV9 combines with J gene TRBJ2-1; the D gene is possibly TRBD2 (6 bases). CDR1 SGDLS and CDR2 YYNGEE come from the germline V gene. This CDR3 spans 16 amino acids. The V end was cut by 4 bases, the J end by 0 bases, with 14 bases between. Here the CDR3 reads CASSTLLASSYNEQFF. The DNA of the CDR3 is TGTGCCAGCAGCACGCTTCTAGCGAGCTCCTACAATGAGCAGTTCTTC.

This sequence joins TRBV29-1 and TRBJ1-3; D call uncertain. Germline-derived CDR1 and CDR2 are SQVTM and ANQGSEA. The CDR3 contains 12 residues. With 6 bases removed from V and 3 bases from J, the gap between germline ends came to 9 bases. The CDR3 reads CSVWQNGNTIYF. DNA for the CDR3: TGCAGCGTCTGGCAGAATGGAAACACCATATATTTT.

J is TRBJ2-3 and V is TRBV11-3; D might be TRBD2 (5 bases). The V gene lost 4 bases and the J gene lost 1 base, with 18 bases spanning the gap. Germline V gives CDR1 SGHNT, CDR2 YENEEA. This CDR3 is built from 17 residues. CDR3 nucleotides: TGTGCCAGCAGCTCCCCACGACCGGGGTTGGGCACAGATACGCAGTATTTT. This codes for CASSSPRPGLGTDTQYF.

The chain combines TRBV5-4 with TRBJ1-2; unclear D gene. This CDR3 is built from 13 residues. Trimming took 4 bases from V and 4 from J, leaving 11 bases between them. Germline CDR1 SGHNT, CDR2 YYREEE (reference sequence). The CDR3 sequence: CASSPGSSYGYTF. Here the CDR3 DNA reads TGTGCCAGCAGCCCTGGCAGTTCCTATGGCTACACCTTC.

V gene TRBV28 combines with J gene TRBJ1-3, with a possible D match to TRBD1 (5 bases). The CDR3 contains 15 residues. Looked up from germline, CDR1 is MDHEN and CDR2 is SYDVKM. The V end lost 7 bases, the J end lost 0 bases, and 13 bases lay between the germline ends. This CDR3 reads CASTRSGDSGNTIYF. The CDR3 DNA reads as TGTGCCAGCACCAGATCGGGGGACTCTGGAAACACCATATATTTT. The whole variable domain, filled in from reference TRBV28 and TRBJ1-3, reads DVKVTQSSRYLVKRTGEKVFLECVQDMDHENMFWYRQDPGLGLRLIYFSYDVKMKEKGDIPEGYSVSREKKERFSLILESASTNQTSMYLCASTRSGDSGNTIYFGEGSWLTVV.

The chain has TRBV7-2 and TRBJ1-5, with D possibly TRBD1 on 5 matching bases. This CDR3 region has 15 residues. Germline loops: CDR1 SGHTA, CDR2 FQGNSA. Deletions cut 2 bases from V and 1 base from J, with 9 bases between. The CDR3 DNA is TGTGCCAGCAGCTTATATAGGGGAAGCAATCAGCCCCAGCATTTT. Its protein product is CASSLYRGSNQPQHF.

The rearrangement links TRBV11-1 to TRBJ2-7; D possibly corresponds to TRBD2 (6 bases). Germline V gene data show CDR1 as SGHAT and CDR2 as FQDESV (reference sequence). The ends were cut back, 6 bases at V and 5 bases at J, with 17 bases in the middle. CDR3 length: 14 amino acids. CDR3 region: CASSRRRPGDEQYV. The DNA of the CDR3 is TGTGCCAGCAGTCGGAGGAGACCGGGGGACGAGCAGTACGTC.

This rearrangement joins TRBV30 to TRBJ1-1, with TRBD1 identical over 7 bases. Germline CDR1 is GTSNPN and CDR2 is SVGIG (reference sequence). V trimming: 4 bases; J trimming: 4 bases; junction bases outside the gene matches: 9. The CDR3 extends over 14 amino acids. The CDR3 is CAWTKQGRRTEAFF. CDR3 nucleotide sequence: TGTGCCTGGACAAAACAGGGGCGGCGCACTGAAGCTTTCTTT.

The chain links TRBV29-1 to TRBJ1-2, with D possibly matching TRBD1 (6 bases). Germline V gives CDR1 SQVTM, CDR2 ANQGSEA. This CDR3 has 12 amino acids. Trimming cost V 4 bases and J 3 bases, with 9 bases left between them. The CDR3 DNA follows: TGCAGCGTTGGGACAGTTGACTATGGCTACACCTTC. Translation: CSVGTVDYGYTF.

A remark on this clone: Other DNA sequences in the sample encode the same CDR3. The V gene is TRBV30, the J gene TRBJ2-7; TRBD2 agrees at 12 bases. The J segment lost 8 bases and the V segment lost 3 bases, leaving 5 bases of the junction unmatched. Germline CDR1 GTSNPN, CDR2 SVGIG (reference sequence). This CDR3 contains 13 residues. In DNA form, the CDR3 reads TGTGCCTGGAGGCTAGCGGGAGGGGATAAGCAGTACTTC. It specifies CAWRLAGGDKQYF. Complete variable domain (other parts from reference TRBV30 and TRBJ2-7): SQTIHQWPATLVQPVGSPLSLECTVEGTSNPNLYWYRQAAGRGLQLLFYSVGIGQISSEVPQNLSASRPQDRQFILSSKKLLLSDSGFYLCAWRLAGGDKQYFGPGTRLTVT.

The rearrangement uses TRBV6-5 and TRBJ1-2, with D possibly TRBD1 on 5 matching bases. Trimming stripped 8 bases from V and 3 bases from J, with 13 bases between. Germline values: CDR1 MNHEY, CDR2 SVGAGI. There are 13 residues in the CDR3. CDR3 in amino acids: CASHFGGYYGYTF. The DNA of the CDR3 is TGTGCCAGCCATTTTGGGGGGTACTATGGCTACACCTTC.

The V gene is TRBV28, the J gene TRBJ1-5; D is undetermined. V was shortened by 2 bases and J by 0 bases, with 5 bases between the two germline ends. This CDR3 has 14 residues. Looked up from germline, CDR1 is MDHEN and CDR2 is SYDVKM. The CDR3 DNA sequence: TGTGCCAGCAGTTTAGACTTTAGCAATCAGCCCCAGCATTTT. Translated, it gives CASSLDFSNQPQHF. Full variable domain (missing parts from reference TRBV28 and TRBJ1-5): DVKVTQSSRYLVKRTGEKVFLECVQDMDHENMFWYRQDPGLGLRLIYFSYDVKMKEKGDIPEGYSVSREKKERFSLILESASTNQTSMYLCASSLDFSNQPQHFGDGTRLSIL.

V and J are TRBV4-3 and TRBJ2-3; 13 nucleotides line up with TRBD2. This CDR3 has 14 amino acids. Germline trimming cut 4 bases from V and 11 bases from J; bases unmatched to any gene: 6. CDR1 LGHNA and CDR2 YSLEER come from the germline V gene. The CDR3 sequence: CASSPGTSGKEQYF. Here the CDR3 DNA reads TGCGCCAGCAGCCCCGGGACTAGCGGGAAGGAGCAGTATTTT.

The chain combines TRBV6-1 with TRBJ1-2; D possibly corresponds to TRBD1 (5 bases). Trimming took off 1 base at V and 4 bases at J, with 10 bases between the two ends. The V gene's germline CDR1 is MNHNS and CDR2 SASEGT. The CDR3 covers 14 residues. CDR3 coding DNA: TGTGCCAGCAGTGAAGGCGGGGCGGCCTATGGCTACACCTTC. It codes for CASSEGGAAYGYTF.

The chain links TRBV4-2 to TRBJ2-7, with 7 bases fitting TRBD2. CDR1 LGHNA and CDR2 YNFKEQ come from the germline V gene. The ends lost 1 base at V and 1 base at J; junction bases unmatched: 4. The length of the CDR3 is 15 residues. CDR3 residues: CASSQVGGSSYEQYF. The CDR3 DNA reads TGTGCCAGCAGCCAAGTCGGGGGGAGTTCCTACGAGCAGTACTTC.

The rearrangement joins TRBV7-9 to TRBJ1-4, with 10 bases lining up with TRBD1. The CDR3 is made up of 15 amino acids. Losses at the gene ends were 6 bases for V and 7 bases for J; bases not matched to a gene: 8. Per germline, CDR1 SEHNR and CDR2 FQNEAQ (reference sequence). CDR3 loop: CASRRGDRGVEKLFF. CDR3 sequence (DNA): TGTGCCAGCAGACGGGGGGACAGGGGTGTTGAAAAACTGTTTTTT.

Of note for this clone: This sample also contains other DNA sequences that code for the same CDR3. Here the CDR3 DNA reads TGTGCCAGCTCACCAACGGTCTCCCGCCAAGAGACCCAGTACTTC. Translated: CASSPTVSRQETQYF. J is TRBJ2-5 and V is TRBV18, with D hard to call. The V end lost 2 bases, the J end lost 1 base, and 11 bases lay between the germline ends. The CDR3 covers 15 residues. Per germline, CDR1 KGHSH and CDR2 LQKENI.

The rearrangement joins TRBV30 to TRBJ2-5, with 11 bases identical to TRBD2. The CDR3 has 16 residues. CDR1 and CDR2 (germline): GTSNPN, SVGIG (reference sequence). J was trimmed by 1 base and V by 3 bases; bases with no gene match: 7. The CDR3, as DNA: TGTGCCTGGAGCCCAAAGACTAGCGGGACCCAAGAGACCCAGTACTTC. This translates into CAWSPKTSGTQETQYF.

The V call is TRBV7-9, the J call TRBJ2-7; no definite D call. This CDR3 region has 15 residues. V lost 1 base and J lost 0, with 10 bases in between. Germline loops: CDR1 SEHNR, CDR2 FQNEAQ (reference sequence). In DNA form, the CDR3 reads TGTGCCAGCAGCTTAGAACACTCGGGCTCCTACGAGCAGTACTTC. It yields the protein CASSLEHSGSYEQYF.

The chain employs TRBV4-3 and TRBJ1-3, with D possibly being TRBD1 (5 bases). The V and J ends lost 4 bases and 4 bases respectively, with 14 bases between them. Germline CDR1 reads LGHNA; CDR2 reads YSLEER. The CDR3 sequence is 15 residues long. In DNA, the CDR3 is TGCGCCAGCAGCCCTGGGGCGTTGTCAGGAAACACCATATATTTT. It is translated as CASSPGALSGNTIYF.

The V and J genes are TRBV5-8 and TRBJ2-7; 9 nucleotides match TRBD2. Trimming cost V 0 bases and J 3 bases; bases outside gene matches: 7. This CDR3 is 16 amino acids long. Per germline, CDR1 SGHTS and CDR2 YDEGEE. The CDR3 sequence: CASSLVKTSGFYEQYF. The CDR3 DNA reads TGTGCCAGCAGCTTGGTTAAGACTAGCGGCTTCTACGAGCAGTACTTC.

The chain is built from TRBV7-2 and TRBJ2-1; the match to TRBD2 covers 12 bases. V was pared by 5 bases and J by 9 bases, with 8 bases of the junction left unmatched. The CDR3 covers 15 residues. In germline, CDR1 is SGHTA, CDR2 FQGNSA. The DNA for the CDR3 is TGTGCCAGCAGCACCCGACTAGCGGGAGCGAGTGAGCAGTTCTTC. Translation gives CASSTRLAGASEQFF.

This chain uses TRBV19 with TRBJ2-1, with a possible D match to TRBD2 (5 bases). V shed 3 bases and J shed 6 bases, with 15 bases lying between them. This CDR3 is built from 15 residues. Looked up from germline, CDR1 is LNHDA and CDR2 is SQIVND (reference sequence). This CDR3 reads CASSISGKDPNEQFF. CDR3 nucleotide sequence: TGTGCCAGTAGTATTTCGGGAAAGGACCCCAATGAGCAGTTCTTC.

V gene TRBV5-4 combines with J gene TRBJ2-7, with TRBD2 matching 9 bases. This CDR3 spans 15 amino acids. V lost 4 bases to trimming and J lost 5 bases; unmatched junction nucleotides: 10. In germline, CDR1 is SGHNT, CDR2 YYREEE (reference sequence). The CDR3 DNA is TGTGCCAGCAGCCCAACTCTAGCGGGACGGGACGAGCAGTACTTC. This codes for CASSPTLAGRDEQYF.

J is TRBJ2-3 and V is TRBV7-2; the D gene is possibly TRBD1 (6 bases). CDR3 size: 16 residues. The germline CDR1 and CDR2 sequences are SGHTA and FQGNSA. V lost 5 bases and J lost 1, with 16 bases in between. The CDR3 loop reads CASSRKGTLGTDTQYF. CDR3 DNA: TGTGCCAGCAGCCGAAAAGGGACACTAGGCACAGATACGCAGTATTTT.

This rearrangement joins TRBV18 to TRBJ2-2, with D tentatively TRBD2 (6 bases). With 0 bases removed from V and 2 bases from J, the gap between germline ends came to 7 bases. The CDR3 runs 15 residues. From germline, CDR1 is KGHSH and CDR2 LQKENI. CDR3 DNA sequence: TGTGCCAGCTCACCACCGGGACTTAACACCGGGGAGCTGTTTTTT. This codes for CASSPPGLNTGELFF. Full variable domain (rest looked up from reference TRBV18 and TRBJ2-2): NAGVMQNPRHLVRRRGQEARLRCSPMKGHSHVYWYRQLPEEGLKFMVYLQKENIIDESGMPKERFSAEFPKEGPSILRIQQVVRGDSAAYFCASSPPGLNTGELFFGEGSRLTVL.